This TCR beta chain appears in the sequencing data of a study of T cells in Graves' hyperthyroidism and ophthalmopathy. Each person with ophthalmopathy scored at least 3 on the Clinical Activity Score, reached NOSPECS grade 4 or higher, and had been ill under 3 months. A patient was excluded if there was uncontrolled infection, other autoimmune disease, pregnancy or lactation. Germline V lookup: CDR1 SGHVS, CDR2 FNYEAQ. V trimming: 4 bases; J trimming: 0 bases; junction bases outside the gene matches: 5. The CDR3 is made up of 16 amino acids. Findings and caveats of the study: Researchers found most expanded thyroid clonotypes above 0.001 in blood as well.

This clonotype was seen at least ten times. Its antigen is not known. What was amplified from RNA transcripts were TCR beta CDR3 regions. The HTBI set primed first-round TCR CDR3 RT-PCR. Via MiXCR, TCRdb re-called the multiplex PCR reads, giving one row per CDR3 protein. Of about 600,000 distinct CDR3 sequences in the sample, more than 15% were seen once. The rearrangement uses TRBV7-6 and TRBJ2-1, with 8 positions matching TRBD1. The sequencing sample was made of blood. The clonotype originates from a woman between 40 and 50 years old with Graves' ophthalmopathy. The CDR3 is CASSSYRGSSYNEQFF. CDR3 DNA: TGTGCCAGCAGCTCATACAGGGGGTCCTCCTACAATGAGCAGTTCTTC.